These 29 T cell receptor beta chains were sequenced from one sample in a study of glioma-infiltrating T cells after dendritic cell vaccination. As to time point: after dendritic cell vaccination, including at tumor progression/relapse. Method: immunoSEQ multiplex PCR; TCRdb's copy keeps in-frame clones and lacks some. This table has about 91,000 clones, about 81% appearing once. Specimen: blood, collected after dendritic cell vaccination. The receptor set was obtained from a human donor with glioblastoma.

The chain uses TRBV7-9 and TRBJ1-4; D is unresolved. Trimming pared 1 base from V and 8 bases from J, leaving 11 bases between. The CDR3 contains 14 residues. Germline CDR1 SEHNR, CDR2 FQNEAQ (reference sequence). This chain's CDR3 is CASSLGLGDEKLFF. The CDR3 DNA reads TGTGCCAGCAGCTTAGGCTTGGGAGACGAAAAACTGTTTTTT.

The chain couples TRBV6-1 to TRBJ2-7; maybe TRBD1 (5 bases). The germline V gene has CDR1 MNHNS and CDR2 SASEGT. V lost 3 bases and J 2 bases, leaving 8 bases between the germline ends. The CDR3 runs 13 residues. The CDR3 spells CASSENRPYEQYF. The CDR3 bases are TGTGCCAGCAGTGAGAACAGGCCCTACGAGCAGTACTTC.

V usage is TRBV14 and J usage is TRBJ2-5; 11 positions match TRBD2. Germline V gene lookup returns CDR1 SGHDN and CDR2 FVKESK. Trimming removed 4 bases from V and 5 bases from J; junction bases left unmatched: 9. This CDR3 is built from 16 residues. DNA of the CDR3: TGTGCCAGCAGCCGATTGACTAGCGGGGTCGGTGAGACCCAGTACTTC. The encoded protein is CASSRLTSGVGETQYF.

This clone was picked up a small number of times. This sequence joins TRBV10-3 and TRBJ2-7; a weak D match, TRBD2 (5 bases). Germline CDR1 and CDR2: ENHRY and SYGVKD. Trimming stripped 6 bases from V and 0 bases from J, with 6 bases between. CDR3 length: 12 residues. The CDR3 spells CAIRGLSYEQYF. The DNA for the CDR3 is TGTGCCATCAGAGGACTCTCCTACGAGCAGTACTTC.

This chain connects TRBV5-4 to TRBJ1-3; D not certain. Trimming removed 5 bases from V and 1 base from J, with 4 bases in between. Germline lookup yields CDR1 SGHNT and CDR2 YYREEE (reference sequence). The CDR3 has 12 amino acids. The CDR3 region is CASSLSGNTIYF. The CDR3 nucleotides read TGTGCCAGCAGTCTTTCTGGAAACACCATATATTTT.

The J gene is TRBJ1-5, the V gene TRBV6-1, with D perhaps TRBD1 (6 bases). V was shortened by 6 bases and J by 2 bases, with 8 bases between the two germline ends. This CDR3 is 13 amino acids long. Germline CDR1 is MNHNS and CDR2 is SASEGT. For the CDR3, the DNA is TGTGCCAGCAGGGGGGCAGGCAATCAGCCCCAGCATTTT. Translating it yields CASRGAGNQPQHF.

The rearrangement joins TRBV28 to TRBJ2-3, with 9 bases lining up with TRBD1. J was trimmed by 3 bases and V by 5 bases; bases with no gene match: 9. In germline, CDR1 is MDHEN, CDR2 SYDVKM. The CDR3 has 16 amino acids. The CDR3 bases are TGTGCCAGCAGTGGCCCCGGGACAGGGAGAACAGATACGCAGTATTTT. Protein sequence: CASSGPGTGRTDTQYF.

As regards this clone: One junction end disagrees with the germline gene, perhaps due to a read error. J is TRBJ1-1 and V is TRBV6-5; a possible D gene is TRBD1 (5 bases). CDR1 and CDR2 (germline): MNHEY, SVGAGI. The CDR3 has 12 residues. CDR3 bases: TGTGCCAGCAGTGCAGGGAACCCTGAAGCTTTCTTT. The encoded protein is CASSAGNPEAFF.

This clone has a handful of counts. The V gene is TRBV5-1, the J gene TRBJ1-1; 9 bases line up with TRBD1. V lost 3 bases and J lost 0; bases outside the gene matches: 15. Germline lookup yields CDR1 SGHRS and CDR2 YFSETQ. The CDR3 contains 19 residues. The CDR3 spells CASSSIKPGQGNMNTEAFF. The CDR3 nucleotides are TGCGCCAGCAGCTCTATTAAACCGGGACAGGGAAACATGAACACTGAAGCTTTCTTT.

V gene TRBV6-1 combines with J gene TRBJ2-5; 7 bases agree with TRBD1. J lost 5 bases, V lost 1 base, and 7 bases had no gene match. The CDR3 has 15 residues. The germline CDR1 and CDR2 sequences are MNHNS and SASEGT. Here the CDR3 DNA reads TGTGCCAGCAGTGAAGTGGACAGGAAAGTTGAGACCCAGTACTTC. This gives the protein CASSEVDRKVETQYF.

The chain carries TRBV18 and TRBJ1-2; TRBD1 might be the D (6 bases). V lost 2 bases and J lost 6, with 16 bases in between. CDR1 is KGHSH and CDR2 is LQKENI in the germline V gene. The CDR3 sequence is 15 residues long. The CDR3 reads CASSPAQQGRDGYTF. The CDR3 DNA follows: TGTGCCAGCTCACCAGCCCAACAGGGTAGGGATGGCTACACCTTC.

The J gene is TRBJ1-5, the V gene TRBV6-5; a weak D match, TRBD1 (6 bases). CDR1 is MNHEY, CDR2 SVGAGI, per germline. This CDR3 has 13 amino acids. Trimming stripped 6 bases from V and 4 bases from J, with 10 bases between. CDR3 DNA sequence: TGTGCCAGCAGGAGACAGGAGAATCAGCCCCAGCATTTT. It codes for CASRRQENQPQHF.

The chain has TRBV7-9 and TRBJ1-3, with D possibly matching TRBD1 (5 bases). The CDR3 runs 16 residues. The germline gives CDR1 SEHNR, CDR2 FQNEAQ (reference sequence). V dropped 6 bases and J dropped 0 bases, with 15 bases sitting between them. The CDR3 loop is CASSYGGAASGNTIYF. Written as DNA, the CDR3 is TGTGCCAGCAGTTACGGGGGAGCCGCCTCTGGAAACACCATATATTTT.

The V gene is TRBV5-8, the J gene TRBJ2-1, with unresolved D. V lost 0 bases to trimming and J lost 7 bases, with 5 bases between them. The CDR3 extends over 12 amino acids. Germline V lookup: CDR1 SGHTS, CDR2 YDEGEE. The CDR3 DNA is TGTGCCAGCAGCTTGGACGGGAATGAGCAGTTCTTC. This translates into CASSLDGNEQFF.

The chain combines TRBV9 with TRBJ1-3; the match to TRBD1 covers 12 bases. J was trimmed by 3 bases and V by 5 bases; bases with no gene match: 6. CDR1 is SGDLS, CDR2 YYNGEE, per germline. The CDR3 contains 16 residues. In DNA form, the CDR3 reads TGTGCCAGCAGTAGGGGACAGGGGGCTATTGGAAACACCATATATTTT. The encoded protein is CASSRGQGAIGNTIYF.

The rearrangement uses TRBV7-9 and TRBJ2-1; D is possibly TRBD1 (5 bases). This CDR3 comprises 15 residues. CDR1 is SEHNR, CDR2 FQNEAQ, per germline (reference sequence). V lost 4 bases and J 0 bases, leaving 10 bases between the germline ends. In DNA form, the CDR3 reads TGTGCCAGCAGCTGGACACCTAGCTCCTACAATGAGCAGTTCTTC. Its protein product is CASSWTPSSYNEQFF. Together with reference TRBV7-9 and TRBJ2-1, the CDR3 gives the full variable domain: DTGVSQNPRHKITKRGQNVTFRCDPISEHNRLYWYRQTLGQGPEFLTYFQNEAQLEKSRLLSDRFSAERPKGSFSTLEIQRTEQGDSAMYLCASSWTPSSYNEQFFGPGTRLTVL.

The CDR3 region is CASSFRGDYNEQFF. The CDR3, as DNA: TGTGCCAGCAGCTTCAGGGGCGATTACAATGAGCAGTTCTTC. This chain uses TRBV7-3 with TRBJ2-1, with D possibly TRBD1 on 6 matching bases. The CDR3 extends over 14 amino acids. Germline values: CDR1 SGHTA, CDR2 FQGTGA. V gave up 3 bases and J gave up 4 bases, with 10 bases separating them.

This chain uses TRBV27 with TRBJ1-1; D is ambiguous. The V gene lost 3 bases and the J gene lost 11 bases, with 16 bases spanning the gap. The germline V gene encodes CDR1 MNHEY and CDR2 SMNVEV (reference sequence). The CDR3 spans 13 residues. The CDR3 DNA reads TGTGCCAGCAGTTTTATGGGCACGGGAGGTGCTTTCTTT. Translating gives CASSFMGTGGAFF.

This chain connects TRBV5-4 to TRBJ2-1; no clear D gene. The CDR3 has 13 amino acids. Trimming took off 1 base at V and 2 bases at J, with 4 bases between the two ends. The germline CDR1 and CDR2 sequences are SGHNT and YYREEE (reference sequence). The CDR3 sequence is CASSLTAYNEQFF. DNA of the CDR3: TGTGCCAGCAGCTTGACAGCCTACAATGAGCAGTTCTTC.

This clone was recorded many times. CDR3 protein: CASSQEVGTGRGANVLTF. CDR3 sequence (DNA): TGTGCCAGCAGCCAAGAAGTCGGGACAGGGCGTGGGGCCAACGTCCTGACTTTC. V is TRBV14 and J is TRBJ2-6, with 9 bases fitting TRBD1. In germline, CDR1 is SGHDN, CDR2 FVKESK. The CDR3 runs 18 residues. J gave up 3 bases and V 0 bases, and 6 bases lay outside the gene matches.

This chain joins TRBV19 and TRBJ2-3; 11 positions agree with TRBD1. The junction had 13 bases not matched to a gene; V was cut back by 5 bases and J by 0 bases. The germline V gene encodes CDR1 LNHDA and CDR2 SQIVND (reference sequence). The CDR3 has 19 residues. The CDR3 DNA is TGTGCCAGTAGTCACCCCCCCTGGGACAGGGGGACTAGCACAGATACGCAGTATTTT. This sequence encodes CASSHPPWDRGTSTDTQYF.

This clone was recorded at least ten times. J is TRBJ2-2 and V is TRBV12-5; D ambiguous. Germline-derived CDR1 and CDR2 are LGHNT and FRNRAP. V lost 2 bases and J lost 1, with 8 bases in between. CDR3 length equals 15 residues. CDR3 coding DNA: TGTGCTAGTGGTTTGTGGCAGGTGAACACCGGGGAGCTGTTTTTT. Its translation is CASGLWQVNTGELFF. Full variable domain (missing parts from reference TRBV12-5 and TRBJ2-2): DARVTQTPRHKVTEMGQEVTMRCQPILGHNTVFWYRQTMMQGLELLAYFRNRAPLDDSGMPKDRFSAEMPDATLATLKIQPSEPRDSAVYFCASGLWQVNTGELFFGEGSRLTVL.

The rearrangement joins TRBV5-6 to TRBJ2-7; weak D call: TRBD1 (5 bases). Deletions cut 4 bases from V and 2 bases from J, with 22 bases between. CDR3 length: 17 amino acids. Germline CDR1 and CDR2: SGHDT and YYEEEE. CDR3 region: CASSRSFDSQGTYEQYF. The CDR3 DNA reads as TGTGCCAGCAGCCGTTCTTTTGACAGCCAAGGGACCTACGAGCAGTACTTC.

This sequence joins TRBV6-5 and TRBJ1-4; unclear D gene. This CDR3 is 14 amino acids long. Germline-derived CDR1 and CDR2 are MNHEY and SVGAGI. The V gene lost 0 bases and the J gene lost 6 bases, with 8 bases spanning the gap. The CDR3 here is CASSYSITDEKLFF. The DNA of the CDR3 is TGTGCCAGCAGTTACTCGATAACAGATGAAAAACTGTTTTTT.

The chain combines TRBV7-3 with TRBJ2-1; 9 bases are a match to TRBD2. This CDR3 is 13 amino acids long. Looked up from germline, CDR1 is SGHTA and CDR2 is FQGTGA. J gave up 12 bases and V 0 bases, and 3 bases lay outside the gene matches. The CDR3 sequence: CASSLTGGRAQFF. The CDR3 region has the DNA TGTGCCAGCAGCTTAACGGGCGGGAGGGCGCAGTTCTTC. The full variable domain, rest sourced from reference TRBV7-3 and TRBJ2-1, is GAGVSQTPSNKVTEKGKYVELRCDPISGHTALYWYRQSLGQGPEFLIYFQGTGAADDSGLPNDRFFAVRPEGSVSTLKIQRTERGDSAVYLCASSLTGGRAQFFGPGTRLTVL.

A single count supports this clone. The chain carries TRBV5-6 and TRBJ2-4, with D possibly matching TRBD1 (6 bases). The CDR3 extends over 14 amino acids. V lost 4 bases and J 6 bases, leaving 14 bases between the germline ends. Germline CDR1 reads SGHDT; CDR2 reads YYEEEE. Here the CDR3 reads CASSLGNRVNIQYF. The CDR3 coding sequence is TGTGCCAGCAGCCTCGGTAACAGGGTAAACATTCAGTACTTC.

This clone was counted a few times. J is TRBJ2-7 and V is TRBV5-4; 7 nucleotides match TRBD1. This CDR3 comprises 12 residues. Trimming took 4 bases from V and 3 from J; bases not matched to a gene: 1. From germline, CDR1 is SGHNT and CDR2 YYREEE (reference sequence). The CDR3, as DNA: TGTGCCAGCAGCCGGGACAGCTACGAGCAGTACTTC. Translating it yields CASSRDSYEQYF.

CDR3 amino acids: CASSQDTGGAEKLFF. The CDR3 DNA reads TGTGCCAGCAGCCAAGATACGGGGGGCGCCGAAAAACTGTTTTTT. The genes are TRBV4-2 and TRBJ1-4; D possibly corresponds to TRBD1 (6 bases). With 0 bases removed from V and 8 bases from J, the gap between germline ends came to 13 bases. This CDR3 is built from 15 residues. Looked up from germline, CDR1 is LGHNA and CDR2 is YNFKEQ.

J is TRBJ1-1 and V is TRBV27, with 10 bases lining up with TRBD1. The CDR3 spans 17 residues. V lost 3 bases and J lost 4; bases outside the gene matches: 11. CDR1 MNHEY and CDR2 SMNVEV come from the germline V gene (reference sequence). The CDR3 region is CASSFNRQGASVTEAFF. DNA of the CDR3: TGTGCCAGCAGTTTCAACCGACAGGGGGCGAGTGTCACTGAAGCTTTCTTT.